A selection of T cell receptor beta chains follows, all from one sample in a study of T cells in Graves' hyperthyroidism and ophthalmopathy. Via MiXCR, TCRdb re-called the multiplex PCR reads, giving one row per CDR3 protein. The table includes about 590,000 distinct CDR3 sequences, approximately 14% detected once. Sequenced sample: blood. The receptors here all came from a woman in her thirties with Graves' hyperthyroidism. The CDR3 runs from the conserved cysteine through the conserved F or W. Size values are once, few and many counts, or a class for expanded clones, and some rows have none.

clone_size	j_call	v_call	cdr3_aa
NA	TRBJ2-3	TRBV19	CASSMPPPVAGRQYF
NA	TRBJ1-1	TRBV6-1	CASRQTGFGHTEAFF
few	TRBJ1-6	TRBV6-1	CASRTSGTGLNSPLHF
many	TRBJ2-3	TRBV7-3	CASKVAGGVDTQYF
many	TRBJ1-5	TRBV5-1	CASSLTGGFNQPQHF
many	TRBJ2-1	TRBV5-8	CASSRGLANEQFF
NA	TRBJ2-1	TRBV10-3	CAISESTSGRDRQFF
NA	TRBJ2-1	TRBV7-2	CASSLSTGSHNEQFF
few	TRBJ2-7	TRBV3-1	CASSQEPGLNEQYF
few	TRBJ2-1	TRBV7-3	CASSWTGGAYNEQFF
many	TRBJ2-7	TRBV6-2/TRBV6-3	CASSYSRSYEQYF
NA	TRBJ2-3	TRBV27	CASSSGTGGIADTQYF
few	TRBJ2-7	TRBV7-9	CASSLAPGGGKDEQYF
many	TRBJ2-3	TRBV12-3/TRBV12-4	CASRMSGATDTQYF
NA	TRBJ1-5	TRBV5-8	CASSPAIHPPQHF
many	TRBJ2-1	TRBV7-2	CASGHRVAGYNEQFF
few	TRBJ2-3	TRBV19	CASTAFLSGHSTDTQYF
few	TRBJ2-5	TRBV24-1	CATSVVRGGGETQYF